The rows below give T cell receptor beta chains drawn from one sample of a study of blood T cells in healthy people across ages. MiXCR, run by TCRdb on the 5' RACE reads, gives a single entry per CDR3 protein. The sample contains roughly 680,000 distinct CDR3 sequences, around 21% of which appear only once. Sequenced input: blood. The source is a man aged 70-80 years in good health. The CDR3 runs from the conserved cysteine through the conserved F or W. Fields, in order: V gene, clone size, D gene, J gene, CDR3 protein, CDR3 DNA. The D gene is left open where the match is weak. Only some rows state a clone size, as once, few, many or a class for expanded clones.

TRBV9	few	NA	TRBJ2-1	CASTGGHNEQFF	TGTGCCAGCACTGGGGGTCACAATGAGCAGTTCTTC
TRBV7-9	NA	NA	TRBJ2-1	CASSLAGGQNEQFF	TGTGCCAGCAGCTTAGCCGGCGGACAGAATGAGCAGTTCTTC
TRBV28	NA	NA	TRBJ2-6	CASSSGHSGANVLTF	TGTGCCAGCAGTTCAGGGCACTCTGGGGCCAACGTCCTGACTTTC
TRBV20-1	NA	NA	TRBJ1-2	CSARDEQAGYTF	TGCAGTGCTAGAGACGAACAAGCAGGCTACACCTTC
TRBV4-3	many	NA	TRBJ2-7	CASSQDPGYYEQYF	TGCGCCAGCAGCCAAGATCCAGGCTACTACGAGCAGTACTTC
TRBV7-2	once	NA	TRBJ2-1	CAISYPNGNEQFF	TGTGCCATCAGCTACCCCAACGGCAATGAGCAGTTCTTC
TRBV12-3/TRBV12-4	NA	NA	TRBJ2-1	CASSLGRAFSNEQFF	TGTGCCAGCAGTTTAGGGAGGGCCTTTAGCAATGAGCAGTTCTTC
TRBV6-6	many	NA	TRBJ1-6	CASSYEGARGSPLHF	TGTGCCAGCAGTTACGAAGGGGCGCGGGGTTCACCCCTCCACTTT
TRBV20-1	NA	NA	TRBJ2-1	CSARDMGAFYNEQFF	TGCAGTGCTAGAGATATGGGGGCTTTTTACAATGAGCAGTTCTTC
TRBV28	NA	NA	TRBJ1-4	CAIARGTVGEKLFF	TGTGCCATCGCTAGGGGGACGGTGGGTGAAAAACTGTTTTTT
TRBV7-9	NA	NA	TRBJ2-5	CASSLAGLGGLQETQYF	TGTGCCAGCAGCTTAGCGGGCTTAGGAGGGCTACAAGAGACCCAGTACTTC
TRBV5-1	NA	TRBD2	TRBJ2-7	CASSLNSGSPNEQYF	TGCGCCAGCAGCTTGAATAGCGGGAGCCCCAACGAGCAGTACTTC
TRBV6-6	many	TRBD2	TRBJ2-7	CASRRGGAYEQYF	TGTGCCAGCAGGCGGGGGGGGGCATACGAGCAGTACTTC
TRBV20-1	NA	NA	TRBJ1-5	CSARDPPSGPQHF	TGCAGTGCTAGAGATCCTCCTAGCGGGCCCCAGCATTTT
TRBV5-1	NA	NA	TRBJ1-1	CASSLEAGGVTEAFF	TGCGCCAGCAGCTTGGAGGCAGGTGGAGTGACTGAAGCTTTCTTT
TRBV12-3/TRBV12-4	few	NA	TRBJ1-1	CASSLMAGPTEAFF	TGTGCCAGCAGTTTAATGGCAGGGCCTACTGAAGCTTTCTTT
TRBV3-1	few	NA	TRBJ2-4	CASSQGSRGLQNIQYF	TGTGCCAGCAGCCAAGGGAGTAGGGGACTTCAAAACATTCAGTACTTC
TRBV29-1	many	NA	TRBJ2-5	CSVREETQYF	TGCAGCGTGAGGGAAGAGACCCAGTACTTC
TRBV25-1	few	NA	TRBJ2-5	CASSPNIWGETQYF	TGTGCCAGCAGTCCGAATATCTGGGGGGAGACCCAGTACTTC
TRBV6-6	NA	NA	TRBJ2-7	CASTDSSYEQYF	TGTGCCAGCACGGACAGTTCCTACGAGCAGTACTTC
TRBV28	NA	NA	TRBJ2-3	CASSFGATASTDTQYF	TGTGCCAGCAGTTTTGGGGCCACTGCTAGCACAGATACGCAGTATTTT
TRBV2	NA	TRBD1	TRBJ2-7	CASSDQGGAEYEQYF	TGTGCCAGCAGTGACCAAGGGGGCGCCGAATACGAGCAGTACTTC
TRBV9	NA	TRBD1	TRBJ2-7	CASSGAGTGINEQYF	TGTGCCAGCAGCGGGGCCGGGACAGGGATCAACGAGCAGTACTTC
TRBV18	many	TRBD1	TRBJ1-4	CASSPQTGLKEKLFF	TGTGCCAGCTCACCCCAGACAGGGTTAAAGGAAAAACTGTTTTTT
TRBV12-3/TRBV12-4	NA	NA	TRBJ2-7	CASSLQLAAEQYF	TGTGCCAGCAGTCTCCAGTTAGCGGCCGAGCAGTACTTC
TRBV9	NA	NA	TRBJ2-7	CASSVDGGATYEQYF	TGTGCCAGCAGCGTAGATGGTGGGGCTACCTACGAGCAGTACTTC
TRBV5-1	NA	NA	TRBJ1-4	CASSLAGVGEKLFF	TGCGCCAGCAGCTTGGCAGGGGTAGGGGAAAAACTGTTTTTT
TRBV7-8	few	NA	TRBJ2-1	CASSPRADSSYNEQFF	TGTGCCAGCAGCCCGAGGGCGGACAGCTCCTACAATGAGCAGTTCTTC
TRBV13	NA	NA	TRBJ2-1	CASSLEKGNEQFF	TGTGCCAGCAGCTTAGAAAAGGGCAATGAGCAGTTCTTC
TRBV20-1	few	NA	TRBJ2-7	CSATQTWYEQYF	TGCAGTGCTACTCAGACGTGGTACGAGCAGTACTTC
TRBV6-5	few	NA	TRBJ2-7	CASSPGQLPTYEQYF	TGTGCCAGCAGCCCCGGACAGCTCCCCACCTACGAGCAGTACTTC
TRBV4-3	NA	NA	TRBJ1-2	CASSWDRQWLEGYTF	TGCGCCAGCAGTTGGGACCGACAATGGTTGGAGGGCTACACCTTC
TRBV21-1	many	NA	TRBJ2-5	CASSKGQKETQYF	TGTGCCAGCAGCAAGGGACAAAAAGAGACCCAGTACTTC
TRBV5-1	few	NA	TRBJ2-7	CASSLESSHSYEQYF	TGCGCCAGCAGCTTGGAGTCTTCTCACTCCTACGAGCAGTACTTC
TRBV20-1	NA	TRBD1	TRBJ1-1	CSARDQGGWTEALF	TGCAGTGCTAGAGATCAGGGGGGGTGGACTGAAGCTCTCTTT
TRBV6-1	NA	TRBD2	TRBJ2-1	CASTYDQGLVSYTEQFF	TGTGCCAGCACCTACGACCAAGGACTAGTTTCCTACACTGAGCAGTTCTTC
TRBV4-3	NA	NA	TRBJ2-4	CASSQDFPVENIQYF	TGCGCCAGCAGCCAAGATTTCCCCGTTGAAAACATTCAGTACTTC
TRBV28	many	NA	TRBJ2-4	CASSLGGNKNIQYF	TGTGCCAGCAGTTTAGGCGGGAATAAAAACATTCAGTACTTC
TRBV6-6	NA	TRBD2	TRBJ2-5	CASSLYAGGQETQYF	TGTGCCAGCAGCCTCTACGCGGGGGGGCAAGAGACCCAGTACTTC